The next 18 T cell receptor beta chains were all read from a single sample in a study of cytomegalovirus exposure and HLA in healthy donors. The PCR had 60 Vbeta and 13 Jbeta primers. Sequenced by immunoSEQ multiplex PCR; TCRdb stores in-frame clones only, minus some. Of 100,000 to 150,000 clones in the sample, more than 80% were seen once. The specimen sequenced was PBMCs. Receptors originate from a man aged 35-49 years in good health and CMV-seronegative.

V gene TRBV2 combines with J gene TRBJ1-2, with a weak D call TRBD1 (5 bases). CDR3 length: 13 residues. Per the germline V gene, CDR1 is SNHLY and CDR2 is FYNNEI. Deletions cut 4 bases from V and 4 bases from J, with 10 bases between. The DNA for the CDR3 is TGTGCCAGCAGTGGACAGAGAATCTATGGCTACACCTTC. This gives the protein CASSGQRIYGYTF. Looking up the rest from reference TRBV2 and TRBJ1-2 gives the full variable domain: EPEVTQTPSHQVTQMGQEVILRCVPISNHLYFYWYRQILGQKVEFLVSFYNNEISEKSEIFDDQFSVERPDGSNFTLKIRSTKLEDSAMYFCASSGQRIYGYTFGSGTRLTVV.

There are a few counts of this clone. This chain links TRBV7-8 with TRBJ2-6; 8 bases match TRBD1. CDR1 SGHVS and CDR2 FQNEAQ come from the germline V gene. The ends lost 4 bases at V and 4 bases at J; junction bases unmatched: 6. The CDR3 length is 16 residues. CDR3 loop: CASSYTGGLGANVLTF. In DNA, the CDR3 is TGTGCCAGCAGCTATACAGGGGGACTCGGGGCCAACGTCCTGACTTTC.

This clone came up a few times. The chain employs TRBV4-3 and TRBJ2-5, with a possible D match to TRBD1 (6 bases). This CDR3 has 14 amino acids. Germline CDR1 reads LGHNA; CDR2 reads YSLEER. The germline V and J ends were trimmed by 4 bases and 4 bases, with 13 bases remaining between them. The CDR3 bases are TGCGCCAGCAGCCCCTACAGGGAGCGAGAGACCCAGTACTTC. Its protein is CASSPYRERETQYF.

This clone turned up a few times. This chain uses TRBV18 with TRBJ2-5, with D hard to call. Trimming cost V 3 bases and J 5 bases, with 13 bases left between them. The CDR3 has 14 amino acids. CDR1 is KGHSH and CDR2 is LQKENI in the germline V gene. CDR3 region: CASSPEARVETQYF. In DNA, the CDR3 is TGTGCCAGCTCACCTGAAGCTAGAGTGGAGACCCAGTACTTC.

The rearrangement uses TRBV7-6 and TRBJ2-3, with D maybe TRBD1 (5 bases). The germline gives CDR1 SGHVS, CDR2 FNYEAQ. The V and J ends lost 5 bases and 2 bases respectively, with 14 bases between them. This CDR3 has 15 residues. CDR3 loop: CASSQSAGITDTQYF. The CDR3 DNA reads as TGTGCCAGCAGCCAGAGTGCAGGGATCACAGATACGCAGTATTTT.

This rearrangement joins TRBV7-2 to TRBJ1-3, with D maybe TRBD1 (6 bases). This CDR3 is 13 amino acids long. The ends were cut back, 5 bases at V and 8 bases at J, with 13 bases in the middle. The germline V gene encodes CDR1 SGHTA and CDR2 FQGNSA. In nucleotides, the CDR3 is TGTGCCAGCAGCCAACGGGGGGCTGACACCATATATTTT. Protein: CASSQRGADTIYF.

This sequence joins TRBV30 and TRBJ1-1; no reliable D call. The length of the CDR3 is 14 residues. CDR1 and CDR2 (germline): GTSNPN, SVGIG (reference sequence). V shed 3 bases and J shed 2 bases, with 13 bases lying between them. CDR3 in amino acids: CAWSYLAANTEAFF. The DNA for the CDR3 is TGTGCCTGGAGCTATCTTGCCGCAAACACTGAAGCTTTCTTT.

The rearrangement uses TRBV2 and TRBJ2-5; 9 bases align to TRBD2. Germline V CDR1 and CDR2: SNHLY, FYNNEI. Germline trimming cut 7 bases from V and 1 base from J; bases unmatched to any gene: 7. The CDR3 extends over 15 amino acids. The CDR3: CASTDSGRSQETQYF. The CDR3 DNA follows: TGTGCCAGCACGGACAGCGGGAGGTCCCAAGAGACCCAGTACTTC.

In DNA, the CDR3 is TGTGCCTGGAGCCATAGGACAGGCCAGAACACTGAAGCTTTCTTT. Its protein is CAWSHRTGQNTEAFF. The chain links TRBV30 to TRBJ1-1, with 7 bases fitting TRBD1. The length of the CDR3 is 15 residues. J lost 1 base, V lost 3 bases, and 8 bases had no gene match. Germline CDR1 and CDR2: GTSNPN and SVGIG (reference sequence).

This clone was picked up a small number of times. The same CDR3 also results from other DNA sequences found in this sample. This sequence joins TRBV5-4 and TRBJ1-1; TRBD1 aligns across 7 bases. This CDR3 spans 14 amino acids. The trim removed 1 base at V and 4 bases at J, leaving 4 bases unmatched. Germline V gene data show CDR1 as SGHNT and CDR2 as YYREEE (reference sequence). The CDR3 sequence: CASSLRQGGTEAFF. CDR3 sequence (DNA): TGTGCCAGCAGCTTGCGGCAGGGGGGCACTGAAGCTTTCTTT.

The CDR3 loop is CASSLQENYEQYF. In DNA, the CDR3 is TGCGCCAGCAGCTTACAGGAGAACTACGAGCAGTACTTC. The V gene is TRBV5-1, the J gene TRBJ2-7, with TRBD1 as a possible D gene (5 bases). The CDR3 sequence is 13 residues long. In germline, CDR1 is SGHRS, CDR2 YFSETQ. Between the trimmed V and J ends, which lost 2 bases and 3 bases, there was a span of 9 bases.

The rearrangement links TRBV12-5 to TRBJ2-7; 8 bases match TRBD2. This CDR3 comprises 12 residues. The germline V gene encodes CDR1 LGHNT and CDR2 FRNRAP. J lost 4 bases, V lost 6 bases, and 2 bases had no gene match. The CDR3 nucleotides read TGTGCTAGTGGCGGGGGGGCTTACGAGCAGTACTTC. Protein product: CASGGGAYEQYF.

The genes are TRBV7-8 and TRBJ1-2; 8 nucleotides align to TRBD1. The germline gives CDR1 SGHVS, CDR2 FQNEAQ. The CDR3 sequence is 15 residues long. V lost 5 bases, J lost 5 bases, and 10 bases stayed unmatched. The CDR3 DNA sequence: TGTGCCAGCAGCCCTCCGGCCAGACAGGGGTATGGCTACACCTTC. Encoded protein: CASSPPARQGYGYTF.

This clone has more than one count but fewer than ten. This rearrangement joins TRBV9 to TRBJ1-3, with 8 bases aligning to TRBD1. Germline assignment: CDR1 SGDLS and CDR2 YYNGEE. V lost 3 bases, J lost 8 bases, and 10 bases stayed unmatched. CDR3 length: 15 residues. CDR3 amino acids: CASSENPGGADTIYF. CDR3 sequence (DNA): TGTGCCAGCAGCGAAAACCCAGGGGGCGCTGACACCATATATTTT.

Details on this clone: One junction end does not reproduce the germline sequence, and a read error may be involved. This chain links TRBV2 with TRBJ2-5; D ambiguous. The CDR3 is 13 residues long. CDR1 is SNHLY and CDR2 is FYNNEI in the germline V gene. This CDR3 is CASSELEQGTQYF. The CDR3 DNA reads TGTGCCAGCAGTGAATTGGAGCAAGGGACCCAGTACTTC. The whole variable domain, remainder taken from reference TRBV2 and TRBJ2-5, is EPEVTQTPSHQVTQMGQEVILRCVPISNHLYFYWYRQILGQKVEFLVSFYNNEISEKSEIFDDQFSVERPDGSNFTLKIRSTKLEDSAMYFCASSELEQGTQYFGPGTRLLVL.

CDR3: CASSPDRNRVGEKLFF. CDR3 in DNA: TGTGCCAGCAGCCCGGACAGGAACCGAGTCGGTGAAAAACTGTTTTTT. The chain recombines TRBV5-4 with TRBJ1-4; 7 positions match TRBD1. Germline V CDR1 and CDR2: SGHNT, YYREEE (reference sequence). V lost 4 bases to trimming and J lost 7 bases; unmatched junction nucleotides: 13. This CDR3 is 16 amino acids long.

The V gene is TRBV14, the J gene TRBJ2-6; TRBD1 matches at 8 bases. The V and J ends lost 2 bases and 0 bases, in that order; junction bases with no gene match: 12. This CDR3 has 20 residues. The germline V gene encodes CDR1 SGHDN and CDR2 FVKESK. The CDR3 here is CASSQQQPGQESSGANVLTF. In DNA form, the CDR3 reads TGTGCCAGCAGCCAACAACAACCGGGACAGGAATCCTCTGGGGCCAACGTCCTGACTTTC.

The chain carries TRBV7-2 and TRBJ1-2; the match to TRBD1 covers 9 bases. CDR3 length: 18 residues. The trim removed 4 bases at V and 6 bases at J, leaving 18 bases unmatched. Per germline, CDR1 SGHTA and CDR2 FQGNSA. The CDR3 coding sequence is TGTGCCAGCAGCTCAATGCCGGGACAGGGTAAAGGAGTCGATGGCTACACCTTC. The encoded protein is CASSSMPGQGKGVDGYTF.